Each of the 5 T cell receptor beta chains below was sequenced from the same sample in a study of human T cells and chemical hapten exposure. Stated time point: patch test 1, 2 weeks after DPC sensitization. Sample treatment: therapeutic diphenylcyclopropenone sensitization with weekly scalp DPC. TCRdb re-analysed the RACE reads in MiXCR, keeping a single row per CDR3 protein. The profile shows 340,000 or so distinct CDR3 sequences, around 7% of them singletons. This specimen was whole blood, taken in connection with sensitization to the hapten diphenylcyclopropenone (DPC). These receptors were collected from a woman under 30 with alopecia areata. Some clones in this sample may be carry-over from other donors' samples.

This clonotype was counted at least ten times. The chain employs TRBV20-1 and TRBJ2-7, with 8 positions matching TRBD1. The CDR3 totals 12 residues. The germline CDR1 and CDR2 sequences are DFQATT and SNEGSKA (reference sequence). V lost 6 bases to trimming and J lost 3 bases; unmatched junction nucleotides: 4. CDR3 residues: CSAWDRNYEQYF. CDR3 sequence (DNA): TGCAGTGCGTGGGACAGGAACTACGAGCAGTACTTC.

The chain has TRBV7-9 and TRBJ1-3; no clear D. Germline CDR1 is SEHNR and CDR2 is FQNEAQ (reference sequence). The V and J ends lost 1 base and 1 base respectively, with 11 bases between them. The CDR3 runs to 16 residues. The CDR3 region has the DNA TGTGCCAGCAGCTTAGAATCGGTCAATTCTGGAAACACCATATATTTT. It specifies CASSLESVNSGNTIYF.

This clonotype was detected a few times. This chain links TRBV9 with TRBJ2-1, with 14 bases lining up with TRBD2. Trimming removed 0 bases from V and 1 base from J; junction bases left unmatched: 6. Germline CDR1 SGDLS, CDR2 YYNGEE. The CDR3 length is 19 residues. CDR3 amino acids: CASSVGGTSGGLSYNEQFF. The CDR3 DNA reads TGTGCCAGCAGCGTAGGTGGGACTAGCGGGGGCCTATCCTACAATGAGCAGTTCTTC.

V usage is TRBV6-2 or TRBV6-3 and J usage is TRBJ2-2, with 13 bases matching TRBD2. V lost 5 bases and J lost 7; bases outside the gene matches: 4. CDR1 is MNHEY, CDR2 SVGEGT, per germline. CDR3 length: 15 residues. The CDR3 region is CASSPTSGGNGELFF. CDR3 nucleotide sequence: TGTGCCAGCAGTCCGACTAGCGGGGGGAACGGGGAGCTGTTTTTT.

This clonotype was seen only a few times. The chain couples TRBV5-1 to TRBJ1-1; no firm D call. The CDR3 covers 13 residues. Trimming took 0 bases from V and 3 from J, leaving 6 bases between them. Germline V gives CDR1 SGHRS, CDR2 YFSETQ. CDR3 sequence: CASSLGSDTEAFF. The DNA of the CDR3 is TGCGCCAGCAGCTTGGGGTCAGACACTGAAGCTTTCTTT. The entire variable domain, with the rest obtained from reference TRBV5-1 and TRBJ1-1, is as follows: KAGVTQTPRYLIKTRGQQVTLSCSPISGHRSVSWYQQTPGQGLQFLFEYFSETQRNKGNFPGRFSGRQFSNSRSEMNVSTLELGDSALYLCASSLGSDTEAFFGQGTRLTVV.